Described below is a single T cell receptor beta chain sequence and its context. The data were taken from a study of T-cell memory formation after mild COVID-19. The V end was cut by 0 bases, the J end by 0 bases, with 5 bases between. CDR1 and CDR2 (germline): MGHRA, YSYEKL. The CDR3 length is 14 residues. TCRdb itself ran the 5' RACE reads through MiXCR, one entry per CDR3 protein. The sample lists 250,000 to 400,000 distinct CDR3 sequences, about 13% seen once, with over 20% in the top ten. Sequencing was carried out using PBMCs or a T cell subset sorted from them (not recorded which). The chain couples TRBV4-1 to TRBJ1-2, with D uncertain. This TCR was sampled from a young man who had mild COVID-19 (a few samples of this study predate the infection). Cell type and time point are not known. CDR3 protein: CASSQEKANYGYTF. The CDR3 bases are TGCGCCAGCAGCCAAGAGAAGGCTAACTATGGCTACACCTTC.